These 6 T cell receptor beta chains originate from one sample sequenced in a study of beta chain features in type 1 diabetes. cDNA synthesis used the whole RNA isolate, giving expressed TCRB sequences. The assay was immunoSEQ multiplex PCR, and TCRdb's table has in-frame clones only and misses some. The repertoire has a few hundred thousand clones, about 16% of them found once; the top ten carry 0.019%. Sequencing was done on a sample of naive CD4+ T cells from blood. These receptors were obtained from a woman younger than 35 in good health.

This CDR3 is CASSHTVNTEAFF. CDR3 nucleotide sequence: TGTGCCAGCAGTCACACAGTGAACACTGAAGCTTTCTTT. The V gene is TRBV28, the J gene TRBJ1-1; no definite D call. Germline V gene data show CDR1 as MDHEN and CDR2 as SYDVKM. The CDR3 spans 13 residues. The V and J ends lost 5 bases and 0 bases respectively, with 7 bases between them.

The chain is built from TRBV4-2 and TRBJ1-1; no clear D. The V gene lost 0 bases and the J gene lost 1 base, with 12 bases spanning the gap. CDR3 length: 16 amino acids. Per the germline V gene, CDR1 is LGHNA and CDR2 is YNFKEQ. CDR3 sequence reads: CASSQDRSLGNTEAFF. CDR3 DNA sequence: TGTGCCAGCAGCCAAGATCGTAGCCTGGGGAACACTGAAGCTTTCTTT.

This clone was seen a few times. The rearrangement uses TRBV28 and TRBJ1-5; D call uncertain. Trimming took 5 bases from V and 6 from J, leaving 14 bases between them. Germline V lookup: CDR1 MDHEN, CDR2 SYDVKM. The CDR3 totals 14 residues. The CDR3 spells CASSPRVRSQPQHF. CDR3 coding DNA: TGTGCCAGCAGTCCAAGAGTGAGAAGTCAGCCCCAGCATTTT.

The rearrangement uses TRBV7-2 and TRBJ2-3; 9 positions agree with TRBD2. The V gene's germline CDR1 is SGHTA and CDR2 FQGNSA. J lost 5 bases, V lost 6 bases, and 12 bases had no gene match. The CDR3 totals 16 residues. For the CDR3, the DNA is TGTGCCAGCAGTTTTCGAGGGGCGGGAGGGCGAGATACGCAGTATTTT. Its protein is CASSFRGAGGRDTQYF.

CDR3 in amino acids: CASSGREAIAYF. In DNA, the CDR3 is TGTGCCAGCTCAGGACGGGAGGCCATCGCGTACTTC. The chain joins TRBV21-1 to TRBJ2-5; TRBD2 is the table's D call, not checked against the DNA. TRBV21-1 is noted as a pseudogene. CDR3 length equals 12 residues.

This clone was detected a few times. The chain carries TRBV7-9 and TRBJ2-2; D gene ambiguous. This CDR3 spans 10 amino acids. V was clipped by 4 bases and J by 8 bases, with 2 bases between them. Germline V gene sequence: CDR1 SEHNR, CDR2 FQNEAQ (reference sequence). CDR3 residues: CASSSGELFF. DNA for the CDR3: TGTGCCAGCAGCTCTGGGGAGCTGTTTTTT.